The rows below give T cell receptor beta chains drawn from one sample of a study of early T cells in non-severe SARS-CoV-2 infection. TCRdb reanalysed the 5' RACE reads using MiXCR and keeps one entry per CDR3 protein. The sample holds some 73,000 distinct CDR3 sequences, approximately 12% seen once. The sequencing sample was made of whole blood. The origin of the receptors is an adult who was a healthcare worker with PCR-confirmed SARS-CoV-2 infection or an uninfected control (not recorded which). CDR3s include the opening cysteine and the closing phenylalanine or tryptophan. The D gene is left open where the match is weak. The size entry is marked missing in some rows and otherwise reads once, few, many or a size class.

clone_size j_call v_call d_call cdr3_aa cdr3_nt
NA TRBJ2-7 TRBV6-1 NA CASSEGYSYEQYF TGTGCCAGCAGTGAAGGCTACAGCTACGAGCAGTACTTC
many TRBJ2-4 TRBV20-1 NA CSAPLTVAKNIQYF TGCAGTGCTCCCCTGACGGTAGCCAAAAACATTCAGTACTTC
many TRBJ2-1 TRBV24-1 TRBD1 CATSDWGTGRGSEQFF TGTGCCACCAGTGATTGGGGGACAGGGCGGGGAAGTGAGCAGTTCTTC
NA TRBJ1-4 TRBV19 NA CASKTGRTNEKLFF TGTGCCAGTAAAACAGGGAGAACTAATGAAAAACTGTTTTTT
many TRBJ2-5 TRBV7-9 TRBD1 CASSPGQGVGTQYF TGTGCCAGCAGCCCGGGACAGGGAGTAGGGACCCAGTACTTC
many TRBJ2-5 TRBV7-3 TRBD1 CASSSTGTGNQETQYF TGTGCCAGCAGCTCGACCGGGACAGGGAACCAAGAGACCCAGTACTTC
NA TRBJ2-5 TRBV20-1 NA CSASGQQETQYF TGCAGTGCTAGTGGGCAACAAGAGACCCAGTACTTC
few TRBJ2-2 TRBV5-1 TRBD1 CASSWRPPGTGGNTGELFF TGCGCCAGCAGCTGGAGACCACCCGGGACAGGGGGGAACACCGGGGAGCTGTTTTTT
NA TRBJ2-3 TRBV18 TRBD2 CASSEGLAVSTQYF TGTGCCAGCTCAGAGGGACTAGCGGTTAGTACGCAGTATTTT
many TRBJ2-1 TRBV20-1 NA CSARGQAVLSYNEQFF TGCAGTGCTAGAGGTCAAGCGGTTCTCTCCTACAATGAGCAGTTCTTC
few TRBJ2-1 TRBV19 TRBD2 CASSIDGRGLGRNEQFF TGTGCCAGTAGTATAGACGGGAGGGGACTAGGCCGCAATGAGCAGTTCTTC
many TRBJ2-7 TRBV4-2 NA CASSQGAHLAEFRQYF TGTGCCAGCAGCCAGGGGGCCCACTTGGCGGAGTTTAGGCAGTACTTC
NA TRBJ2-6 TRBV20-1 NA CSARTSSGANVLTF TGCAGTGCTAGAACCAGCTCTGGGGCCAACGTCCTGACTTTC
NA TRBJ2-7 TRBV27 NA CASSLFDSGEQYF TGTGCCAGCAGTTTATTTGACTCGGGGGAGCAGTACTTC
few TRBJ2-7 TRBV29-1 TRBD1 CSAGQGSSEYF TGCAGCGCCGGACAGGGGTCCTCGGAGTACTTC
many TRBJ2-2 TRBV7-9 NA CASSIRDTNTGELFF TGTGCCAGCAGCATCCGGGACACAAACACCGGGGAGCTGTTTTTT
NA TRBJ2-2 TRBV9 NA CASSVSPNTGELFF TGTGCCAGCAGCGTAAGTCCCAACACCGGGGAGCTGTTTTTT
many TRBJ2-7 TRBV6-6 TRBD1 CASSYRGDSSYEQYF TGTGCCAGCAGTTACCGAGGGGACAGCTCCTACGAGCAGTACTTC
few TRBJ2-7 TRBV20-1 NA CSAQDGRSSYEQYF TGCAGTGCTCAGGACGGACGAAGCTCCTACGAGCAGTACTTC
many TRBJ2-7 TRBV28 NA CASSLGGNYEQYF TGTGCCAGCAGTTTAGGCGGGAACTACGAGCAGTACTTC
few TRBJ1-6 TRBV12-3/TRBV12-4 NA CASSKEVSYNSPLHF TGTGCCAGCAGTAAAGAGGTTTCCTATAATTCACCCCTCCACTTT
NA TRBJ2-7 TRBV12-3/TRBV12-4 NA CASMRGQHSYEQYF TGTGCCAGCATGCGGGGGCAACACTCCTACGAGCAGTACTTC
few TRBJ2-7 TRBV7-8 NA CASSKLGDEQYF TGTGCCAGCAGCAAACTTGGGGACGAGCAGTACTTC
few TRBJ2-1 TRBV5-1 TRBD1 CASSLVGTGGAKIYNEQFF TGCGCCAGCAGCTTGGTTGGAACAGGGGGCGCTAAAATTTACAATGAGCAGTTCTTC
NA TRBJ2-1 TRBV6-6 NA CASSPQGSSYNEQFF TGTGCCAGCAGTCCCCAGGGCAGTTCCTACAATGAGCAGTTCTTC
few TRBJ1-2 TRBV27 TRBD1 CASSSPDRGNYGYTF TGTGCCAGCAGTTCCCCGGACAGGGGTAACTATGGCTACACCTTC
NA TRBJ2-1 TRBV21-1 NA CASCKGQGPYNEQFF TGTGCCAGCTGTAAAGGACAGGGCCCCTACAATGAGCAGTTCTTC
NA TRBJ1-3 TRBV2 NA CASQVVSGNTIYF TGTGCCAGCCAGGTCGTCTCTGGAAACACCATATATTTT
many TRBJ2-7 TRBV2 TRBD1 CASSEQGAGEQYF TGTGCCAGCTCGGAACAGGGGGCGGGCGAGCAGTACTTC
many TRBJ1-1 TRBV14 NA CASSPLLEQAFF TGTGCCAGCAGCCCATTACTCGAACAAGCTTTCTTT
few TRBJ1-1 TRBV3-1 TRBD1 CASSVDRGRLRDTEAFF TGTGCCAGCAGCGTGGACAGGGGCCGCCTCCGGGACACTGAAGCTTTCTTT
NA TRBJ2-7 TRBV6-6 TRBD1 CASRQEGQGRSEQYF TGTGCCAGCAGACAAGAGGGACAGGGCCGATCCGAGCAGTACTTC
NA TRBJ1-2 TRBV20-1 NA CSARDALDRSYGYTF TGCAGTGCTAGAGACGCTTTAGACAGGAGCTATGGCTACACCTTC
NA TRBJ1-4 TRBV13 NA CASSLAPGEDEKLFF TGTGCCAGCAGCTTAGCCCCAGGGGAGGATGAAAAACTGTTTTTT
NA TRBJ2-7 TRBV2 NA CASRDEVRAYEQYF TGTGCCAGCAGGGACGAGGTACGGGCCTACGAGCAGTACTTC
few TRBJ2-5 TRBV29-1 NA CSPPVGDETQYF TGCAGCCCGCCGGTAGGGGACGAGACCCAGTACTTC
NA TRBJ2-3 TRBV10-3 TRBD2 CASSIGTSGLGDTQYF TGTGCCAGCTCCATCGGGACTAGCGGGTTGGGGGATACGCAGTATTTT
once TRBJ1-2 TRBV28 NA CASSLGAGLIYGYTF TGTGCCAGCAGCCTCGGGGCAGGGCTTATCTATGGCTACACCTTC
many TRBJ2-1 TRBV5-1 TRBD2 CASSFTLVLAGGGNEQFF TGCGCCAGCAGCTTTACCCTTGTGCTAGCGGGAGGGGGGAATGAGCAGTTCTTC
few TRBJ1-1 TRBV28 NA CASSPGRFEAFF TGTGCCAGCAGTCCGGGACGGTTTGAAGCTTTCTTT
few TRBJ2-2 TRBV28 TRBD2 CASSLTSGGTGELFF TGTGCCAGCAGTTTAACTAGCGGAGGGACCGGGGAGCTGTTTTTT
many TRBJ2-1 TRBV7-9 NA CASSLARDTSSYNEQFF TGTGCCAGCAGCTTAGCGAGAGACACTAGCTCCTACAATGAGCAGTTCTTC
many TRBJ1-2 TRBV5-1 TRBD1 CASRTGTGGGYGYTF TGCGCCAGCCGGACCGGGACAGGGGGCGGCTATGGCTACACCTTC
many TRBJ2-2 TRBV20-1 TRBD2 CSARVTSGSGGELFF TGCAGTGCTAGAGTAACTAGCGGGAGTGGCGGGGAGCTGTTTTTT
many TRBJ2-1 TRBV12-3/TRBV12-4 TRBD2 CASSLAPSSGSYNEQFF TGTGCCAGCAGTTTAGCCCCCTCTAGCGGGAGTTACAATGAGCAGTTCTTC
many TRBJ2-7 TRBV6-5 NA CASSYSTNGGNEQYF TGTGCCAGCAGTTACTCGACTAACGGCGGAAACGAGCAGTACTTC
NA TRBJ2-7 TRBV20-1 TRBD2 CSAIHPVSAGGIYEQYF TGCAGTGCTATTCACCCCGTTTCAGCGGGAGGAATCTACGAGCAGTACTTC
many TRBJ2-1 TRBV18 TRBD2 CASHAPGLAGHNEQFF TGTGCCAGCCATGCCCCGGGACTAGCGGGCCACAATGAGCAGTTCTTC
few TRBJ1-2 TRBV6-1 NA CASSVQHNYGYTF TGTGCCAGCAGTGTCCAACACAACTATGGCTACACCTTC
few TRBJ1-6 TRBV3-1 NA CASSQMSVTPLHF TGTGCCAGCAGCCAAATGTCAGTCACCCCCCTCCACTTT
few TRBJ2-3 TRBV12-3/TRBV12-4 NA CASSRPANTQYF TGTGCCAGCAGTCGTCCTGCTAATACGCAGTATTTT
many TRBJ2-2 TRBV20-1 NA CSARAPNTGELFF TGCAGTGCTAGAGCTCCTAACACCGGGGAGCTGTTTTTT
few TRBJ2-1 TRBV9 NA CASSVAGDTYNEQFF TGTGCCAGCAGCGTAGCGGGGGACACCTACAATGAGCAGTTCTTC
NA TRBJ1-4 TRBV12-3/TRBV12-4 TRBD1 CASSSSDRDQLFF TGTGCCAGCAGTTCATCGGACAGGGACCAACTGTTTTTT
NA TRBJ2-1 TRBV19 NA CATTDSNEQFF TGTGCCACCACCGATTCCAATGAGCAGTTCTTC
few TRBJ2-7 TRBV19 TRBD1 CASSRDRVGVEQYF TGTGCCAGTAGTCGGGACAGGGTCGGGGTCGAGCAGTACTTC
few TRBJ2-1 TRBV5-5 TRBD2 CASSSLAGGENEQFF TGTGCCAGCAGCTCCCTAGCGGGAGGGGAGAATGAGCAGTTCTTC
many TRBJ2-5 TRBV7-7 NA CASSPLGSGVGETQYF TGTGCCAGCAGCCCCCTGGGAAGCGGAGTAGGAGAGACCCAGTACTTC